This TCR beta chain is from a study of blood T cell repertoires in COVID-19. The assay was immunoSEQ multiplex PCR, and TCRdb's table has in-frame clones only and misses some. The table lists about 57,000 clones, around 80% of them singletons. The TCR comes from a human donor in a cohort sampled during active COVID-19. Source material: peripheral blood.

CDR3 loop: CASSHAGTSGSGEQFF. DNA of the CDR3: TGTGCCAGCAGCCATGCAGGGACTAGCGGGTCCGGCGAGCAGTTCTTC. The chain joins TRBV7-3 to TRBJ2-1; 12 positions agree with TRBD2. From germline, CDR1 is SGHTA and CDR2 FQGTGA. J lost 10 bases, V lost 5 bases, and 12 bases had no gene match. The CDR3 totals 16 residues.